This T cell receptor beta chain derives from a study of metastatic and nonmetastatic thyroid tumors. For the study at large: Repertoires from malignant and benign thyroid patients were compared across blood and tumor or nodule tissue. Points from the study as a whole: The study reportedly found significantly higher TCR beta diversity in malignant thyroid tumors than benign nodules, in blood and tumor.

All patients reached thyroid surgery having received no treatment beforehand. This clone has only a few counts. The antigen is not known. This clone may be a read error of a much larger clone one base away. Likely a read error: the CDR3 ends without its conserved phenylalanine or tryptophan. The authors' processing: What underpinned the distant-metastasis classifier for papillary thyroid cancer was the set of CDR3 differences across clinicopathological groups. TCRdb re-clonotyped the PCR reads via MiXCR. These V and J calls are TCRdb output, not the study's own analysis. The table shows about 43,000 clones, with over 9.5% occurring only once. Germline assignment: CDR1 SGHDN and CDR2 FVKESK. The CDR3 has 14 residues. Trimming took off 2 bases at V and 9 bases at J, with 14 bases between the two ends.

This sequence joins TRBV14 and TRBJ2-1; weak D call: TRBD1 (7 bases). The clonotype originates from a female donor with papillary thyroid cancer or a benign thyroid nodule (not recorded which). Some clones in this sample may be carry-over from other donors' samples. Sequencing used blood. CDR3 sequence: CASSQLDREAEQFL. CDR3 coding DNA: TGTGCCAGCAGCCAACTTGACAGGGAGGCTGAGCAGTTCCTC.